This TCR beta chain was found in a study of cytomegalovirus exposure and HLA in healthy donors. Deletions cut 3 bases from V and 0 bases from J, with 10 bases between. Germline V gene lookup returns CDR1 SGHRS and CDR2 YFSETQ. This CDR3 spans 15 amino acids. Study-level findings and limits: The authors assumed roughly uniform sequencing depth across donors for presence/absence analyses. The authors reported that TCR beta sequences could predict HLA-A and HLA-B alleles. These predictions were accurate for most subjects in the first cohort. In an earlier analysis, most TCR beta V segments were productive about 87% or about 30% of the time.

Researchers ran the PCR with 60 Vbeta and 13 Jbeta primers. In the original analysis: Among the unique TCR beta chains that a later analysis counted, around 72 million in all, about 12 million were shared. This table comes from immunoSEQ multiplex PCR, and its TCRdb copy is limited to in-frame clones, with some not included. The V and J calls and clone size were taken over from that table, and D and trimming were inferred from the DNA. In the table there are 130,000 to 150,000 clones, about four fifths of which are singletons. Regarding this clone: Its specificity is unknown.

The chain uses TRBV5-1 and TRBJ2-1, with D maybe TRBD2 (5 bases). Sequenced material: PBMCs. The clonotype was recovered from a male donor in good health and CMV-seronegative. CDR3 in amino acids: CASSSRTLSYNEQFF. CDR3 DNA: TGCGCCAGCAGCTCACGGACTCTCTCCTACAATGAGCAGTTCTTC.